In this sample, the clone carrying this TCR beta chain turned up a few times. Its antigen is not known. Since all of the isolated RNA was reverse transcribed, expressed TCRB transcripts were what got sequenced. The study sequenced naive, central memory and regulatory T cell samples to an average of roughly 3.4 million reads. The table came from immunoSEQ multiplex PCR; TCRdb's copy has only in-frame clones and leaves some out. The table shows 350,000 to 450,000 clones, with over 12% occurring only once. This sample was included in a study of beta chain features in type 1 diabetes. V shed 1 base, J shed 0 bases, and the junction held 6 bases outside the gene matches. This CDR3 spans 18 amino acids. Germline V lookup: CDR1 SGHNT, CDR2 YYREEE (reference sequence). Points from the study as a whole: Cells expressing TCR highly could be over-represented by cDNA sequencing. Type 1 diabetes patients had TCRB CDR3s that were shorter (moderately but significantly so) in all four CD4+ subsets.

Staining for CD45RO/CCR7/CD25/CD127/CD95/CD27 allowed sorting of CD4+ naive, central memory, regulatory and stem cell-like memory cells. This chain joins TRBV5-4 and TRBJ2-4; 11 bases are a match to TRBD2. The specimen was naive CD4+ T cells from blood. The TCR sequence derives from a woman under 30 in good health. The CDR3 is CASSLRTSGGLAKNIQYF. For the CDR3, the DNA is TGTGCCAGCAGCTTGCGAACTAGCGGGGGCCTAGCCAAAAACATTCAGTACTTC.